This T cell receptor (beta chain) was captured by sequencing in a study of shared clonotypes between healthy human individuals. About the research overall: Used for every donor were three CD4 naive, three CD4 memory, two CD8 naive and one CD8 memory plate.

Profiling relied on immunoSEQ multiplex PCR, and the TCRdb table lists in-frame clones only, not all of them. The sample includes about a million clones, roughly 75% of them seen just once. This clone was seen once. The CDR3 is 16 residues long. V dropped 3 bases and J dropped 3 bases, with 15 bases sitting between them. The germline V gene has CDR1 SGDLS and CDR2 YYNGEE. Sample: memory CD4+ T cells sorted from blood. Subset reported: CD45RA-negative fraction. V gene TRBV9 combines with J gene TRBJ2-2; D unclear. This clonotype originated in a man between 18 and 35 years old in good health. CDR3 coding DNA: TGTGCCAGCAGCGGGCACCCCCAGCCAGACACCGGGGAGCTGTTTTTT. This codes for CASSGHPQPDTGELFF.